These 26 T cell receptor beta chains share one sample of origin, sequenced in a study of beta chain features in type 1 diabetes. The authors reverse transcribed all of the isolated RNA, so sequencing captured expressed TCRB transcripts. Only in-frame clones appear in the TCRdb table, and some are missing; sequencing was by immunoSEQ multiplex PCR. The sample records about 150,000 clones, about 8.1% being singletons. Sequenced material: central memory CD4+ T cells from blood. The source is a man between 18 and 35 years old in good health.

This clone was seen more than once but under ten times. The CDR3 sequence: CASRGGQGRDYGYTF. In DNA, the CDR3 is TGTGCCAGCAGGGGGGGACAGGGGAGGGACTATGGCTACACCTTC. The gene calls are TRBV2 and TRBJ1-2; TRBD1 aligns across 10 bases. The CDR3 is made up of 15 amino acids. V lost 6 bases and J lost 3; bases outside the gene matches: 7. Germline V lookup: CDR1 SNHLY, CDR2 FYNNEI.

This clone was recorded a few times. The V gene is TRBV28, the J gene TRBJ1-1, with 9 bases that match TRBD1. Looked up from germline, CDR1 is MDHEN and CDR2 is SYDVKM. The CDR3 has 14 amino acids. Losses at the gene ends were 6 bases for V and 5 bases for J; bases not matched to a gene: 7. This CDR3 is CASRPGQGRTEAFF. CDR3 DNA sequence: TGTGCCAGCAGACCAGGACAGGGGCGGACTGAAGCTTTCTTT.

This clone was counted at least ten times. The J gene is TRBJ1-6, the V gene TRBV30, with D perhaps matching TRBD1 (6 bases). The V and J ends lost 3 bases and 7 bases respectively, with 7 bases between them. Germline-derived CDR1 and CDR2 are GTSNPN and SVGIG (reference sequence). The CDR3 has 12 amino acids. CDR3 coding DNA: TGTGCCTGGAGCCAGGGGAATTCACCCCTCCACTTT. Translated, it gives CAWSQGNSPLHF.

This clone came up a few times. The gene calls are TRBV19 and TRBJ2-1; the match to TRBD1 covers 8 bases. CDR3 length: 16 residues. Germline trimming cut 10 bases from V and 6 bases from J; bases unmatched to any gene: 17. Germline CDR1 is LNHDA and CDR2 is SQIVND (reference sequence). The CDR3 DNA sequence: TGTGCCACGAACTCGCTAGGGACAGGCGTCCTCAATGAGCAGTTCTTC. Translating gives CATNSLGTGVLNEQFF.

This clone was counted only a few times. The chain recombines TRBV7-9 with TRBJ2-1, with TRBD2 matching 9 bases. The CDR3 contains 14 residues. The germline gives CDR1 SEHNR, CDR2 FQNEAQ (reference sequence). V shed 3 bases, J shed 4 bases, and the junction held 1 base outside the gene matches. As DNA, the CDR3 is TGTGCCAGCAGCTTGCGGGGGGGATACAATGAGCAGTTCTTC. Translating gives CASSLRGGYNEQFF.

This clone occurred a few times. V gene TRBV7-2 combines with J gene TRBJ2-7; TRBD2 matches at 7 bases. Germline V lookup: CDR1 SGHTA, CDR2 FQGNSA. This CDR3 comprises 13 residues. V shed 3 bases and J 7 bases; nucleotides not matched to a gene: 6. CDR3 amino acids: CASSFSGRVEQYF. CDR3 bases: TGTGCCAGCAGCTTTTCAGGGAGGGTTGAGCAGTACTTC.

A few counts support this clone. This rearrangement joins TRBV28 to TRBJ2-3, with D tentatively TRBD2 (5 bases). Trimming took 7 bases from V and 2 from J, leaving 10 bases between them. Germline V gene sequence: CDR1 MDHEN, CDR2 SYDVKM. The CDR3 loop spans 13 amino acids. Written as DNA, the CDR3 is TGTGCCAGCATCCTAGCAAACACAGATACGCAGTATTTT. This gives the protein CASILANTDTQYF.

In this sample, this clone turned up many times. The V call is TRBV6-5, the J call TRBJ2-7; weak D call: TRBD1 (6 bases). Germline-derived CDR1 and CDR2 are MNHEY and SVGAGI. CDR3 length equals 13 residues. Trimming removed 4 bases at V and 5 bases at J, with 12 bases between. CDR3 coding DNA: TGTGCCAGCAGTTCTACAGGGAACCACGAGCAGTACTTC. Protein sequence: CASSSTGNHEQYF.

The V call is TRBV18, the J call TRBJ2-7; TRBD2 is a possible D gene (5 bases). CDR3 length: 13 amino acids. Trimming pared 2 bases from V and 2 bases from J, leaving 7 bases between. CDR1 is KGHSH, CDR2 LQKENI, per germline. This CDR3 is CASSPGSTYEQYF. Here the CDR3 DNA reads TGTGCCAGCTCACCAGGGAGTACCTACGAGCAGTACTTC.

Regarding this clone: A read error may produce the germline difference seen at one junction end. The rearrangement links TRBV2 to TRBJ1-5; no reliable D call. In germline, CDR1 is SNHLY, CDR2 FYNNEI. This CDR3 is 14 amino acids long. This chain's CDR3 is CASGEVTSSQPQHF. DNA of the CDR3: TGTGCCAGCGGGGAGGTTACTAGCAGTCAGCCCCAGCATTTT.

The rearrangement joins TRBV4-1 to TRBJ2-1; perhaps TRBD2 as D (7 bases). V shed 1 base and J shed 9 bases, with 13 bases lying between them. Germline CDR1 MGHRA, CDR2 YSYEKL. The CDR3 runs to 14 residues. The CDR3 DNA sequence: TGCGCCAGCAGCCAAGTAAGGGGGGGCGGTGAGCAGTTCTTC. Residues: CASSQVRGGGEQFF.

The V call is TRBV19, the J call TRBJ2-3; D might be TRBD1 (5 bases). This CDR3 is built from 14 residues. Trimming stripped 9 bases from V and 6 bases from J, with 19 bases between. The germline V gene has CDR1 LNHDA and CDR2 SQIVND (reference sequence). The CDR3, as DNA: TGTGCCAGCCGCCCCCCAACAGGTCCGGATACGCAGTATTTT. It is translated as CASRPPTGPDTQYF.

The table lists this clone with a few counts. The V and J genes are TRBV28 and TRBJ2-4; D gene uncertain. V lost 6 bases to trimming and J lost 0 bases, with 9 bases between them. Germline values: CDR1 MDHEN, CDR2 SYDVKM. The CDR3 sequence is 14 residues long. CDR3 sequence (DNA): TGTGCCAGCAGGCAACGGGTAGCCAAAAACATTCAGTACTTC. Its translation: CASRQRVAKNIQYF. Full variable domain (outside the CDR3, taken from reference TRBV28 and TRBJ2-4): DVKVTQSSRYLVKRTGEKVFLECVQDMDHENMFWYRQDPGLGLRLIYFSYDVKMKEKGDIPEGYSVSREKKERFSLILESASTNQTSMYLCASRQRVAKNIQYFGAGTRLSVL.

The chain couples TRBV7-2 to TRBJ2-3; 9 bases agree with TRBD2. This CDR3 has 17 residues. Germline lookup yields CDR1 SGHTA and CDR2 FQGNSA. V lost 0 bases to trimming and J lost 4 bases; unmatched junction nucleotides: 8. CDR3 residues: CASSLAIGGGAPDTQYF. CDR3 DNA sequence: TGTGCCAGCAGCTTAGCGATAGGCGGGGGGGCTCCAGATACGCAGTATTTT.

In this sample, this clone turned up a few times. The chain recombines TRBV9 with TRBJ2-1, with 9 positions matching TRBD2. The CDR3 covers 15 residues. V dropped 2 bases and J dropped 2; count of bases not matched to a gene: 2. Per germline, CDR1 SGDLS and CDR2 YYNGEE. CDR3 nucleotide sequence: TGTGCCAGCAGCGTCGGGACTAGCCCCTACAATGAGCAGTTCTTC. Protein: CASSVGTSPYNEQFF.

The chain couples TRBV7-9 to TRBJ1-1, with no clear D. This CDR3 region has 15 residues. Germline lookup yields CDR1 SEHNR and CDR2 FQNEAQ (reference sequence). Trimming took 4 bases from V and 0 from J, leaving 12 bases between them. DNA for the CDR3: TGTGCCAGCAGCTCCGGATCGGGGTTGAACACTGAAGCTTTCTTT. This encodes CASSSGSGLNTEAFF.

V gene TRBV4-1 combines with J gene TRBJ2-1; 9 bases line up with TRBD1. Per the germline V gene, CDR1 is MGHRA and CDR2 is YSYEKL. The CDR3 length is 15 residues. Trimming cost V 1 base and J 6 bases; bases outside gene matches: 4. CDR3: CASSQGTGEVNEQFF. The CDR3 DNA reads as TGCGCCAGCAGCCAAGGGACAGGGGAGGTCAATGAGCAGTTCTTC.

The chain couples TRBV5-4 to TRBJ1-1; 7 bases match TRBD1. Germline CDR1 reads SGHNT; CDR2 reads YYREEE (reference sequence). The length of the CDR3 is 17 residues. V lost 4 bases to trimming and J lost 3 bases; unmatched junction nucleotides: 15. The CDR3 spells CASSLDRAGGDDTEAFF. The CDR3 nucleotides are TGTGCCAGCAGCCTAGACAGGGCTGGAGGGGACGACACTGAAGCTTTCTTT.

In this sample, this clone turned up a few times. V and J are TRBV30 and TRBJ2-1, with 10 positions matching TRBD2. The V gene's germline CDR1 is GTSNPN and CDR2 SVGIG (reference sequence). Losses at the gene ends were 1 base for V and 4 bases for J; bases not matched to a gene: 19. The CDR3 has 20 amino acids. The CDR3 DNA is TGTGCCTGGAGTGCTCGATTGGGACTAGCGCCAAAGGGGGCGTACAATGAGCAGTTCTTC. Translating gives CAWSARLGLAPKGAYNEQFF.

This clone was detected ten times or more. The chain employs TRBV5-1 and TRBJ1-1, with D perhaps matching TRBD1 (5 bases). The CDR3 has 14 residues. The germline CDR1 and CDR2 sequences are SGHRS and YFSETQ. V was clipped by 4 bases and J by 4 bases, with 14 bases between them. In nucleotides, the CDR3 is TGCGCCAGCAGCGGTTCACAGGTCGGCACTGAAGCTTTCTTT. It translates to CASSGSQVGTEAFF.

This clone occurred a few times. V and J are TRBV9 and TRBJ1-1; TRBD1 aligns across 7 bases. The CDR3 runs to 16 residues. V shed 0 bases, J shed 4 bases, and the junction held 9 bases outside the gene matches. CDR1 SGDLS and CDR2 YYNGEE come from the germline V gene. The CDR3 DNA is TGTGCCAGCAGCGTAGGTGAGGGGGCGTTATCCACTGAAGCTTTCTTT. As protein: CASSVGEGALSTEAFF.

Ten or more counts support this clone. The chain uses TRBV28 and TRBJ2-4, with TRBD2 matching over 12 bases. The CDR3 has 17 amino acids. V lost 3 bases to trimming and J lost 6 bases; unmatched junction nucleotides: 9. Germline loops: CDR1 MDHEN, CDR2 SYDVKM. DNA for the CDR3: TGTGCCAGCAGTTTTCGGGTTGGACTAGCGGGATTAAACATTCAGTACTTC. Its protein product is CASSFRVGLAGLNIQYF.

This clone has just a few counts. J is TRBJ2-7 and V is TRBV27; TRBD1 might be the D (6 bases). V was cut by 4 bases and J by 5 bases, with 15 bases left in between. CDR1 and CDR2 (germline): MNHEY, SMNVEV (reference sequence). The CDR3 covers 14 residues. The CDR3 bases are TGTGCCAGCAGTTCCAGGGGATCTTTTAACGAGCAGTACTTC. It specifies CASSSRGSFNEQYF.

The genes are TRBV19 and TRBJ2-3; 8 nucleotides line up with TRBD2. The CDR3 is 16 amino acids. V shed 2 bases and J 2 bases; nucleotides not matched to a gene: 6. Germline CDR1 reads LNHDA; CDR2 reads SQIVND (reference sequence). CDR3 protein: CASSIYGTRATDTQYF. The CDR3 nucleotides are TGTGCCAGTAGTATATATGGGACTAGGGCCACAGATACGCAGTATTTT.

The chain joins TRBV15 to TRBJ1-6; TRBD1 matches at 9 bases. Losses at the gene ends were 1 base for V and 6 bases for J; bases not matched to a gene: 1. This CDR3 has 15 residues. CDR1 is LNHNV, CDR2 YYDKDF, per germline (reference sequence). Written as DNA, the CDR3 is TGTGCCACCAGCAGAGGACAGGGGGGTAATTCACCCCTCCACTTT. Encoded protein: CATSRGQGGNSPLHF.

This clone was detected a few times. The CDR3, as DNA: TGTGCCAGCAGCCCCGAACGGAGTAGCGGGAGGTTTCGGAACATTCAGTACTTC. Translating it yields CASSPERSSGRFRNIQYF. This sequence joins TRBV4-2 and TRBJ2-4, with TRBD2 matching 10 bases. V dropped 4 bases and J dropped 7; count of bases not matched to a gene: 16. The germline gives CDR1 LGHNA, CDR2 YNFKEQ. The CDR3 covers 18 residues.